This T cell receptor beta chain was captured in a study of T cell responses to AZD1222 COVID-19 vaccine. Study results and limitations: Baseline serology detected seropositivity in only six AZD1222 recipients. Targeting of unmutated variant regions was reportedly seen in nearly half of spike-specific TCRs. In all cases, repertoires were sampled only after the peak T cell response.

Trimming took 0 bases from V and 4 from J, leaving 15 bases between them. Germline CDR1 is SQVTM and CDR2 is ANQGSEA. The CDR3 spans 15 residues. The repertoire was sequenced with immunoSEQ multiplex PCR; TCRdb's copy has only in-frame clones and lacks some. Of 100,000 to 150,000 clones listed, around 87% are singletons. On this clone: No antigen is known for it.

The chain links TRBV29-1 to TRBJ1-2, with a possible D match to TRBD1 (6 bases). This receptor was obtained from an adult in good health. Sequencing used peripheral blood, obtained on day 0 of AZD1222 vaccination. The CDR3 loop reads CSVEDTGARGYGYTF. The CDR3 bases are TGCAGCGTTGAAGATACGGGGGCGCGGGGCTATGGCTACACCTTC.